The clone carrying this T cell receptor beta chain was seen once. Its antigen is not identified. Prior autoimmune disease or systemic immunosuppression barred patients. The data derive from a study of OX40 agonist ivuxolimab in advanced cancers. The repertoire was sequenced with immunoSEQ multiplex PCR; TCRdb's copy has only in-frame clones and lacks some. The sample carries about 76,000 clones, 85% recorded once. General observations from the study: The study found that CD8+ T cells averaged more expanded clones than CD4+.

This receptor was taken from an adult with an advanced solid tumor such as melanoma, head and neck, liver or kidney cancer. The sample here was CD4+ or CD8+ T cells sorted from blood, taken in a trial of the OX40 agonist ivuxolimab.

The chain's CDR3 is CASTLEGTYTEAFF. DNA for the CDR3: TGTGCCAGCACCCTAGAGGGGACCTACACTGAAGCTTTCTTT. The chain couples TRBV6-1 to TRBJ1-1; possible D gene TRBD1, 5 bases. The CDR3 runs 14 residues. The germline V and J ends were trimmed by 7 bases and 3 bases, with 15 bases remaining between them. Germline CDR1 MNHNS, CDR2 SASEGT.